Described below is a single T cell receptor (beta chain) sequence and its context. This specimen comes from a study of blood T cell repertoires in COVID-19. The repertoire was sequenced with immunoSEQ multiplex PCR; TCRdb's copy has only in-frame clones and lacks some. The sample has a few hundred thousand clones, approximately 84% seen once. The sequence came from a woman under 40 who had recovered from COVID-19. The sequenced sample consisted of PBMCs or T cells enriched from blood (not recorded which).

CDR3 sequence reads: CASSLDVDRVGEKLFF. CDR3 coding DNA: TGCGCCAGCAGCCTGGACGTAGACAGGGTGGGTGAAAAACTGTTTTTT. The chain uses TRBV5-1 and TRBJ1-4, with TRBD1 matching 7 bases. The CDR3 totals 16 residues. Trimming removed 4 bases from V and 7 bases from J; junction bases left unmatched: 13. Looked up from germline, CDR1 is SGHRS and CDR2 is YFSETQ.